The text below deals with one T cell receptor (beta chain). Antigen specificity is unknown. Combining a sample-barcoded 5' primer with a J-beta primer mix, a second PCR ran for about 6 to 12 cycles. TCRdb passed the 5' RACE reads through MiXCR, listing each CDR3 protein once. The sample shows about 970,000 distinct CDR3 sequences, just over 50% of them seen only once. The data were taken from a study of blood T cells in healthy people across ages. Whole-study context: Every two T cells gave about one barcoded beta molecule via template switching.

The CDR3 length is 15 residues. V was pared by 10 bases and J by 3 bases, with 8 bases of the junction left unmatched. The germline V gene encodes CDR1 SNHLY and CDR2 FYNNEI. Study observations and caveats: A roughly linear age-dependent decrease characterized TCR beta diversity per million T cells.

This sequence joins TRBV2 and TRBJ2-6; 8 bases align to TRBD1. Sequenced input: blood. The clonotype was recovered from a woman aged 55-70 years in good health. In DNA form, the CDR3 reads TGTGCCAATCCGGACAGGGCAGATGGGGCCAACGTCCTGACTTTC. It encodes CANPDRADGANVLTF.